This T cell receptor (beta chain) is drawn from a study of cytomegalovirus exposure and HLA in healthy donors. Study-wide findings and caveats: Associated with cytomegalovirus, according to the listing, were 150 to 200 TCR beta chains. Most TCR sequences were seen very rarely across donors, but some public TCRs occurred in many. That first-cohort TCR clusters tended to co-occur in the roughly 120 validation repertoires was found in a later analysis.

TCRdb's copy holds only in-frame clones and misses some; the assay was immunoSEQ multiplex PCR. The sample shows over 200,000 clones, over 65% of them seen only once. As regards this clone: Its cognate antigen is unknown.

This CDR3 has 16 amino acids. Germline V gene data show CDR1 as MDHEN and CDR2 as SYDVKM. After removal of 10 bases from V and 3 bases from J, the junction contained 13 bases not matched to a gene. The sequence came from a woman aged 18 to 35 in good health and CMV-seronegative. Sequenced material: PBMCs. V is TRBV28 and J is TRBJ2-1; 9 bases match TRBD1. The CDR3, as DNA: TGTGCCACAAAACGTCCACAGGGGGCGGTCTACAATGAGCAGTTCTTC. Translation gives CATKRPQGAVYNEQFF.